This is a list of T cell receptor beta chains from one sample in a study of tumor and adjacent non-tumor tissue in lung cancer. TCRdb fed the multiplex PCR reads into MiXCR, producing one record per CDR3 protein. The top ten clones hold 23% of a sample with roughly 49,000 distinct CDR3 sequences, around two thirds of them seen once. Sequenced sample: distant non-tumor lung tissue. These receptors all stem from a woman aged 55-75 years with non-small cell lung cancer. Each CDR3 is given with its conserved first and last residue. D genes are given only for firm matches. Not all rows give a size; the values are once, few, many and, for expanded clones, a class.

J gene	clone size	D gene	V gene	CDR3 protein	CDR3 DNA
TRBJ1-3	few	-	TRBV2	CASSNRGSGNTIYF	TGTGCCAGTTCCAACAGAGGCTCTGGAAACACCATATATTTT
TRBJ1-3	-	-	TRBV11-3	CTISLRLPNTIYF	TGTACCATCAGCTTAAGACTGCCCAACACCATATATTTT
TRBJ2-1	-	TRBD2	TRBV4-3	CTSSPSGRAGDEPFF	TGCACCAGCAGCCCGAGCGGGAGGGCTGGCGATGAGCCGTTCTTC
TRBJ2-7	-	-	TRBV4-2	CAISRLLSSNFEQYF	TGTGCCATCAGCCGACTTTTATCTTCCAACTTCGAGCAGTACTTC
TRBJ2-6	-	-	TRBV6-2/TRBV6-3	CASSSAVSGANILTF	TGTGCCAGCAGTTCCGCGGTGTCTGGGGCCAACATCCTGACTTTC
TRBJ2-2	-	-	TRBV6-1	CAGETGNTGELFF	TGTGCCGGGGAGACAGGCAACACGGGGGAGCTGTTTTTT
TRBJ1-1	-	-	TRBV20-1	CSAREGGRDTEAFF	TGCAGTGCTAGAGAGGGAGGGAGGGACACTGAAGCTTTCTTT
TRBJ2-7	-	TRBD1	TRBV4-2	CASSQDPRQGSYEQYF	TGTGCCAGCAGCCAAGATCCGAGACAGGGATCCTACGAGCAATACTTC
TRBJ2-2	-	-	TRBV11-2	CASSSRDTGELFF	TGTGCCAGCAGTTCGAGAGATACAGGGGAGCTGTTTTTT
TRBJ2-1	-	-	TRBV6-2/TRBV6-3	CASLREGLDNEQFF	TGTGCCAGTCTGCGAGAGGGCCTGGACAATGAGCAGTTCTTC
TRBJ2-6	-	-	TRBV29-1	CSVDSWSASGANVLTF	TGCAGCGTCGATAGCTGGAGCGCCTCTGGGGCCAACGTCCTGACTTTC
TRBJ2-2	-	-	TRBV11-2	CTSSFFQTGEPFF	TGTACCAGCAGCTTTTTCCAGACCGGGGAGCCGTTTTTT
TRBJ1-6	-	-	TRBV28	CASSLEKGNSPLHF	TGTGCCAGCAGTTTGGAAAAGGGCAATTCACCCCTCCACTTT
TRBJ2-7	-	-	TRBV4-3	CASSFAGEFPYEEYF	TGCGCCAGCAGCTTTGCAGGGGAATTCCCCTACGAAGAGTACTTC
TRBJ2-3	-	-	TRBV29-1	CSVGGRVDMQYF	TGCAGCGTCGGGGGAAGGGTAGATATGCAGTATTTT
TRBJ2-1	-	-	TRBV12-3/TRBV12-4	CARGLRALSNEQFF	TGTGCCAGGGGTTTAAGGGCTTTGTCCAATGAGCAGTTCTTC
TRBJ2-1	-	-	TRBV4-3	CASSPRLSSYNVQFF	TGCGCCAGCAGCCCTCGACTGAGCTCCTACAATGTGCAGTTCTTC
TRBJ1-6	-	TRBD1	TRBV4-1	CASSPWDSSSSYNSPLHF	TGCGCCAGCAGCCCCTGGGACAGTTCGAGCTCCTATAATTCACCCCTCCACTTT
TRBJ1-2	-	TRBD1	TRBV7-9	CASSPPTEGLTGDGYTF	TGTGCCAGCAGCCCGCCCACGGAGGGGCTTACAGGGGATGGCTACACCTTC
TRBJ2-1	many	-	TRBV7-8	CASSLVGPTAQFF	TGTGCCAGCAGCTTAGTGGGGCCGACGGCGCAGTTCTTC
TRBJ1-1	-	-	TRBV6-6	CASSYSMDNDAFF	TGTGCCAGCAGTTACTCGATGGATAATGATGCTTTCTTT
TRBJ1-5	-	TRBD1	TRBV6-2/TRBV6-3	CASRTTETGNQPRHF	TGTGCCAGCAGGACCACCGAGACAGGGAATCAGCCCCGGCATTTT
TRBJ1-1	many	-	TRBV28	CASSFPMTRTNTEAFF	TGTGCCAGCAGTTTCCCTATGACACGAACGAACACTGAAGCTTTCTTT
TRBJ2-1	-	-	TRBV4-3	CANSQGGGVFGSYNEQFF	TGCGCCAACAGTCAAGGCGGAGGTGTTTTCGGCTCCTACAATGAGCAGTTCTTC
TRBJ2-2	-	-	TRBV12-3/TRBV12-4	CASSRYRLNTGELFF	TGCGCCAGCAGCCGGTACAGGCTGAACACCGGGGAGCTGTTTTTT
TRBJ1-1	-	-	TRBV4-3	CASSLSGDTDAFF	TGCGCCAGCAGCCTCTCAGGGGACACTGATGCTTTCTTT
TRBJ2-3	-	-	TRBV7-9	CVSSLVGGVTDTQYF	TGTGTCAGCAGCTTAGTTGGGGGCGTCACAGATACGCAGTATTTT
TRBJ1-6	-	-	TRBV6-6	CASSFDDESSYNSLFHF	TGTGCCAGCAGTTTTGATGATGAGAGCTCCTATAATTCACTCTTCCACTTT
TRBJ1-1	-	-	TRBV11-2	CASSSNWGRRLNNEAFF	TGTGCCAGCAGTTCGAACTGGGGGCGCCGACTGAACAATGAAGCTTTCTTT
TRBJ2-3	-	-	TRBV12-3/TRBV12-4	CASSPDLQTGNQADTQYF	TGTGCCAGCAGTCCTGACCTGCAGACGGGTAATCAGGCAGATACGCAGTATTTT
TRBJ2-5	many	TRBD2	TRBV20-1	CSAQGLAGETQYF	TGCAGTGCACAGGGACTAGCGGGGGAGACCCAGTACTTC
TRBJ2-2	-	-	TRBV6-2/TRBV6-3	CASSYTQQRVDTGELFF	TGTGCCAGTAGTTACACCCAACAGAGGGTCGACACCGGGGAGCTGTTTTTT
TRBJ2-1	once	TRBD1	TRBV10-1	CAIRGSYNEQFF	TGCGCCATCAGGGGGAGTTACAATGAGCAGTTCTTC